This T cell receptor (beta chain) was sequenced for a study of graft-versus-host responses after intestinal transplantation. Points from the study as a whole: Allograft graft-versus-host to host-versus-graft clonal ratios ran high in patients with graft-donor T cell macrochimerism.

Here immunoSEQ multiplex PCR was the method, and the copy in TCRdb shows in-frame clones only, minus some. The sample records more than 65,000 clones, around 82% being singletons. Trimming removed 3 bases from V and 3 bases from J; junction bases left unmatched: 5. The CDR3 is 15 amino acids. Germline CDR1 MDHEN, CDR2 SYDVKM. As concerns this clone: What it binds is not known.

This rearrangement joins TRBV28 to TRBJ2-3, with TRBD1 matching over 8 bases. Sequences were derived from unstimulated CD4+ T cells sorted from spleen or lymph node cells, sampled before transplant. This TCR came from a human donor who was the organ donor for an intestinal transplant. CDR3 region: CASSFARGQTDTQYF. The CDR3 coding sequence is TGTGCCAGCAGTTTCGCCAGGGGGCAAACAGATACGCAGTATTTT. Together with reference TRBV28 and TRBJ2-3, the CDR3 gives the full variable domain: DVKVTQSSRYLVKRTGEKVFLECVQDMDHENMFWYRQDPGLGLRLIYFSYDVKMKEKGDIPEGYSVSREKKERFSLILESASTNQTSMYLCASSFARGQTDTQYFGPGTRLTVL.